This is a list of T cell receptor beta chains from one sample in a study of STAT5B mutations in CD4+ large granular lymphocyte leukemia. Sequenced by immunoSEQ multiplex PCR; TCRdb stores in-frame clones only, minus some. The sample holds 22,000 or so clones, over 70% seen once. Sequenced input: CD4+ T cells from blood buffy coats. The receptor source for this set is a human donor in good health. Both conserved end residues are trimmed from each CDR3.

v_gene: TRBV18; CDR3aa: ASSPPGQGNNSPLH
v_gene: TRBV28; CDR3aa: ASRPDAWGYT
v_gene: TRBV4-3; CDR3aa: ASSQELDRGLSNYGYT
v_gene: TRBV6-5; CDR3aa: ASSYRGQLNTEAF
v_gene: TRBV5-1; CDR3aa: ASSRGGDGYT
v_gene: TRBV6-5; CDR3aa: ASRGTGYGYT
v_gene: TRBV28; CDR3aa: ASSSPGGGVYGYT
v_gene: TRBV19; CDR3aa: ASSTTGAQPQH
v_gene: TRBV18; CDR3aa: ASSPRTGLGLDEQF
v_gene: TRBV28; CDR3aa: ASSLGGGGGELF
v_gene: TRBV5-6; CDR3aa: ASSFGQGAREQY
v_gene: TRBV11-2; CDR3aa: ASSLGVTYEQY
v_gene: TRBV5-4; CDR3aa: ASSPGAIPTQY
v_gene: TRBV10-3; CDR3aa: AIRPGADQPQH
v_gene: TRBV23-1; CDR3aa: ASSQGPASGQGYNEQF
v_gene: TRBV7-9; CDR3aa: ASSSRRLSTDTQY
v_gene: TRBV6-6; CDR3aa: ASSPSGTGELF
v_gene: TRBV6-5; CDR3aa: ASSYQGSTGTGELF
v_gene: TRBV11-3; CDR3aa: ASSLSVAGEVETQY
v_gene: TRBV5-1; CDR3aa: ASSSRQGRGELF
v_gene: TRBV30; CDR3aa: AWRTGAANTGELF
v_gene: TRBV5-4; CDR3aa: ASSLGASGNTGELF
v_gene: TRBV19; CDR3aa: ASSIGTSGTEQY
v_gene: TRBV9; CDR3aa: ASSSEGRWSSYEQY
v_gene: TRBV5-1; CDR3aa: ASSWAGLNTEAF
v_gene: TRBV18; CDR3aa: ASSPYQETQY
v_gene: TRBV6-1; CDR3aa: ASSPVAGDLYEQY
v_gene: TRBV19; CDR3aa: ASSRDRSRY
v_gene: TRBV5-6; CDR3aa: ASSFPETMNTEAF
v_gene: TRBV5-1; CDR3aa: ASSLATTGEEKLF
v_gene: TRBV28; CDR3aa: ASSLILTNYGYT
v_gene: TRBV30; CDR3aa: AWSLQGGYNEQF
v_gene: TRBV5-6; CDR3aa: ASSLTSGGQETQY
v_gene: TRBV5-4; CDR3aa: ASSGRLAGETQY
v_gene: TRBV9; CDR3aa: ASSVSGTGTEAF
v_gene: TRBV7-9; CDR3aa: ASSRGTSGRIYEQY
v_gene: TRBV15; CDR3aa: ATSQHGTGKRETQY
v_gene: TRBV7-8; CDR3aa: ASSLYDLYGYT
v_gene: TRBV5-1; CDR3aa: ASSPGLPSSYNEQF
v_gene: TRBV4-2; CDR3aa: ASSQDGGDEQY
v_gene: TRBV29-1; CDR3aa: SVESRREDGYT
v_gene: TRBV28; CDR3aa: ASSPLEGAWNEQF
v_gene: TRBV5-4; CDR3aa: ASSKNPGQVQETQY
v_gene: TRBV18; CDR3aa: ASLTNPGPGVDEQY
v_gene: TRBV28; CDR3aa: ASRSSGLAGGPTYEQF
v_gene: TRBV28; CDR3aa: ASSSPGQETQY
v_gene: TRBV7-2; CDR3aa: ASSQVGGAGTTEAF
v_gene: TRBV10-1; CDR3aa: ARPGQGKSNYGYT
v_gene: TRBV5-4; CDR3aa: ASSLWGVVHNEQF
v_gene: TRBV7-6; CDR3aa: ASSSDQGAGETQY
v_gene: TRBV29-1; CDR3aa: SVESTGTGFGKNIQY
v_gene: TRBV2; CDR3aa: ASSDSYNEQF
v_gene: TRBV7-2; CDR3aa: ASSHGTGAGNQPQH
v_gene: TRBV5-1; CDR3aa: ASRRGGSDSNQPQH
v_gene: TRBV29-1; CDR3aa: SVRLGDEQF
v_gene: TRBV29-1; CDR3aa: SVVPGRVDQETQY
v_gene: TRBV28; CDR3aa: ASSLHLRPNYGYT
v_gene: TRBV27; CDR3aa: ASRGQSNEQF